The entry below describes one T cell receptor (beta chain). This clone's antigen is unknown. The sample holds no much larger clone one base away, and base qualities are not on file. The data originate from a study of cytomegalovirus exposure and HLA in healthy donors (dated by TCRdb to the late 2010s). The study in broad terms: In an earlier analysis of under 600 of the donors, about 270 Gb of sequence data and some 100 million unique TCR beta sequences from roughly 180 million T cells were reported. To predict cytomegalovirus infection status, the study combined high-throughput TCR immunosequencing, statistical association of individual TCRs with disease status, and machine learning. Along with the approximately 700-subject first cohort, a separate validation cohort of over a hundred different subjects was used. Rather than using new phenotypic data, the later analysis identified candidate immune exposures from TCR beta sequences and from how often those sequences occurred across donors. The aim of the study was to test whether cataloging public T cell receptors could identify signatures of past pathogen exposure. Genome-wide SNP genotypes for about three fifths of the roughly 670 donors were used in a later genetic analysis, which treated that subset as a discovery cohort. Donor age, sex, ethnicity and CMV serostatus were collected together with the repertoire data. To study patterns of TCR occurrence, a later analysis re-analyzed previously published TCR beta repertoires from around 670 donors and added high-resolution HLA genotyping. Typing coverage varied by locus: roughly 629-640 donors for A, B, C, DRB1 and DQB1; approximately 520 for DQA1; over 600 for DPA1; roughly 450 for DPB1. On average, roughly 240,000 unique TCR beta nucleotide sequences were sequenced per donor among 350 to 400 genotyped donors of the cohort, with 15% to 20% of those sequences being non-productive. To decide whether each TCR beta V gene segment behaved as functional or pseudogenic, an earlier analysis of 587 of the donors relied on high-throughput TCR beta sequencing. Roughly 5 DR-DQ haplotypes were treated as single units for association and clustering because of strong linkage in the cohort. All discovery cohort repertoires had been generated using a single sequencing platform. Of the approximately 400 genotyped donors, roughly 80% were placed in the genetic ancestry cluster associated with self-reported Caucasian donors. HLA typing included class I and class II loci at four-digit resolution. The study profiled the T cell repertoires of some 610 subjects by immunosequencing and related them to cytomegalovirus serostatus. An early release that covered about 600 HLA-typed donors contained around 300 gigabases of sequencing data and 70 million to 100 million unique TCR sequences.

V was cut back by 4 bases and J by 4 bases, leaving a gap of 11 bases between them. Its CDR3 holds 13 amino acids, cysteine through phenylalanine. Just the 39-base CDR3 DNA is kept, in frame starting at base 1. The germline V gene sets CDR1 to SGDLS and CDR2 to YYNGEE. Library prep was done by the immunoSEQ multiplex PCR assay. A mixture of 60 forward primers for TCR Vbeta segments and 13 reverse primers for TCR Jbeta segments was used in the multiplex PCR. The CDR3 region of rearranged TCR beta genes was amplified from genomic DNA with a multiplex PCR assay. The Illumina HiSeq System was used to sequence the amplified TCR beta libraries as 87-base-pair reads. On the study's bioinformatics: A later analysis counted approximately 74 million unique TCR beta chains across the 666 repertoires, and some 11 million of these chains were shared by at least two donors. Raw reads were error-corrected and collapsed into unique sequences with a nearest-neighbor algorithm that merged closely related sequences to remove PCR and sequencing errors. Alignment of CDR3 sequences to IMGT reference sequences was used to assign V, D and J gene segments. For a sequence to be retained, at least a six-nucleotide match to both a V gene segment and a J gene segment was required. A rearrangement was called productive if the CDR3 had no stop codons and remained in frame with V and J, and every other rearrangement was called non-productive. CDR3 was defined according to IMGT convention as the region running from the second conserved V-encoded cysteine to the conserved J-encoded phenylalanine. In an earlier analysis of around 570 of the donors, sequences lacking an unambiguous match to a single V gene segment were excluded. An earlier analysis of a few hundred of the donors called V segments functional above 56.7% productive rearrangements and segregating when the between-donor standard deviation exceeded 5%. To diagnose cytomegalovirus status from the catalog of TCR beta chain sequences, a statistical classification framework was built. V and J gene assignment, in a later analysis, came from comparing TCR nucleotide sequences with IMGT/GENE-DB human TR gene sequences. The TCRdist pipeline was used in a later analysis to assign CDR3 sequences and most-parsimonious VDJ recombination scenarios. A later analysis defined each TCR beta chain by its CDR3 amino acid sequence plus V-gene family, and excluded reads lacking a unique V-gene family. In a later analysis, fewer than 600 highly shared, low-generation-probability nucleotide sequences were removed to address suspected cross-contamination and a sequencing artifact. In a later analysis, a clonal expansion index was calculated for each public chain from normalized within-repertoire ranks of inferred template counts. In a later analysis, generation probabilities were computed using a VDJ recombination model fitted to out-of-frame rearrangements, and the results were checked against IGoR. A later analysis scored TCR-TCR, TCR-HLA and TCR-CMV co-occurrence with hypergeometric tests, applying a repertoire-size bias correction to TCR pairs. False discovery rates were estimated in a later analysis by permuting HLA or CMV assignments 20 times. In a later analysis, co-occurring TCRs were grouped with DBSCAN, and TCRdist sequence similarity was added when clustering was performed within HLA-allele-positive subsets. Co-occurrence clustering excluded repertoires with fewer than 30,000 or more than 120,000 public chains, plus five with anomalous nucleotide sharing. TCRdb carries this immuneACCESS record with in-frame sequences only. Its versions omit some clonotypes, under half of them owing to an unresolved V gene in the studies checked, with the rest unexplained. That table gives V, J and clone size, and the DNA gave D and trimming. This sample comprises around 130,000 clones, around 73% of them detected only once. The top ten constitute approximately 2.6% of the sample.

The cohort consisted of hundreds of healthy bone marrow donors. At the time of sampling, all cohort members were nominally healthy, though unrecorded immune exposures were likely present. Of the 670 or so cohort members, more than 250 had a positive CMV serostatus and 350 to 450 had a negative one, while no CMV serostatus was recorded for the donor. Every donor gave a peripheral blood sample, and the peripheral blood mononuclear cells from that sample were used for TCR beta sequencing. The Qiagen DNeasy Blood Extraction Kit was used to extract genomic DNA from the blood cell samples. What the authors observed across the whole study: A cluster of highly shared sequence variants was judged likely to be a technical artifact of the sequencing pipeline. Across donors, most TCR sequences were observed very rarely, whereas some public TCRs were present in many individuals. Assigning TCR associations to individual alleles was difficult when HLA alleles, especially DR and DQ, strongly co-occurred. The classifier was reported to diagnose cytomegalovirus status with high specificity and sensitivity in both the original and validation cohorts. This cohort had only TCR beta chains sequenced, and the lack of alpha or paired-chain data limited which features could be detected. Some IMGT-functional V segments, including TRBV6-2 and TRBV6-3, could not be told apart with the 87-base-pair reads, so those segments were excluded. According to the authors, the approach could potentially be generalized to other disease states and immunological phenotypes. Correlated functional status among segregating V segments might reflect linkage disequilibrium, but an unknown experimental factor could not be ruled out. Sequencing depth was assumed to be roughly uniform across donors in the presence/absence analyses, though that assumption may not hold. The earlier analysis of almost 600 of the donors excluded some 15 rarely observed V segments, including chromosome 9 orphons, because counts were too low. Because HLA typing was missing for some donors at each locus, association tests included only the typed subset. A few of the identified cytomegalovirus-associated TCR beta chains were confirmed in vitro to be specific for cytomegalovirus antigens. At a false discovery rate of 0.05, a later analysis linked about 17,000 TCR beta sequences to specific HLA alleles. For the cohort, immune exposure information was limited to CMV serostatus. In a later analysis, most CMV-associated TCR beta chains were found to appear HLA-restricted, with HLA associations seemingly driven largely by CMV exposure. An association between a missense DCLRE1C variant and V-gene and J-gene trimming of TCR beta chains was found in a later genetic analysis and replicated in an independent cohort. A further reported finding was that TCR beta sequences accurately predicted the HLA-A and HLA-B alleles for most subjects in the first cohort. In a later analysis, HLA-associated TCR beta chains showed more clonal expansion and lower generation probabilities than non-associated chains that were equally common. In a later analysis, TCR association rates were found to vary across HLA loci, with the most associated TCRs seen for DRB1 alleles and the fewest for HLA-C alleles. A later genetic analysis reported fewer N-insertions in productive TCRs among donors in an Asian-associated ancestry cluster than the approximately 670-donor mean. A later analysis reported that several top co-occurrence clusters appeared linked to parvovirus B19, influenza, CMV and Epstein-Barr virus. A total of 164 TCR beta chains were listed by the study as associated with cytomegalovirus. In an earlier analysis of under 600 of the donors, most TCR beta V segments were observed in productive rearrangements about 90% or about 30% of the time, broadly matching IMGT annotations.

The sequencing sample was made of PBMCs. The sequence was obtained from a human donor in good health. The chain is encoded by TRBV9 joined to TRBJ1-2; the D gene remains uncertain. In nucleotide form, the sequence is TGTGCCAGCAGCATGACGGGAGTCTATGGCTACACCTTC. Translation gives CASSMTGVYGYTF.